This T cell receptor beta chain was found in a study of T-cell reconstitution after alpha-beta-depleted transplantation in children. Findings and limits, study-wide: T-cell counts and diversity were attributed mostly to newly produced T cells one year after transplant. Several hundred expanded graft clones reportedly were the source of alpha-beta T cells about two months after transplant. Surviving recipient T cells and thymic progenitors accounted for the high day-60 TCRbeta diversity observed in some patients.

Unique molecular identifiers were incorporated during preparation of the TCRbeta library. MiXCR, applied by TCRdb to the PCR reads, yields one record per CDR3 protein. The table lists around 440,000 distinct CDR3 sequences, roughly 16% of them singletons. To note about this clonotype: Its antigen is unknown.

V gave up 1 base and J gave up 2 bases, with 18 bases separating them. Germline V gene data show CDR1 as SGHAT and CDR2 as FQNNGV. CDR3 length: 18 amino acids. This receptor was identified in a boy younger than two who had a stem cell transplant for Wiskott-Aldrich syndrome, so the T cells may come from the graft donor. This chain connects TRBV11-2 to TRBJ1-5; possibly TRBD1 for D (6 bases). The sequenced sample was PBMCs, mostly from graft donor cells, obtained 360 days after TCRalphabeta/CD19-depleted stem cell transplant. The CDR3 loop is CASSLVPRQGLGNQPQHF. The DNA for the CDR3 is TGTGCCAGCAGCTTAGTACCTCGGCAGGGGCTCGGCAATCAGCCCCAGCATTTT.